The clone carrying this TCR beta chain was seen a handful of times. What it binds is unknown. These data originate in a study of cytomegalovirus exposure and HLA in healthy donors. The study ran its PCR with 60 Vbeta and 13 Jbeta primers. How the authors handled the data: In a later analysis, the count reached 82 million or so unique TCR beta chains, with around 11 million shared. Method: immunoSEQ multiplex PCR; TCRdb's copy keeps in-frame clones and lacks some. V, J and clone size derive from that table, while D and trimming were established from the DNA sequence. This sample yields about 170,000 clones, of which around 80% are seen a single time; 1% belongs to the top ten. Study outcomes and limitations: Association of 16,951 TCR beta sequences with HLA alleles was found at 0.05 false discovery rate in a later analysis.

CDR3 length: 14 amino acids. With V trimmed by 9 bases and J by 10 bases, 16 bases remained unmatched. CDR1 LNHDA and CDR2 SQIVND come from the germline V gene (reference sequence). The sample taken for sequencing was PBMCs. The V and J genes are TRBV19 and TRBJ2-3; 7 bases align to TRBD1. The source is a woman between 50 and 59 years old in good health and CMV-seropositive. CDR3 nucleotides: TGTGCCAGAGGGCCCGGGACAGACCGCGGTCCGCAGTATTTT. It specifies CARGPGTDRGPQYF.